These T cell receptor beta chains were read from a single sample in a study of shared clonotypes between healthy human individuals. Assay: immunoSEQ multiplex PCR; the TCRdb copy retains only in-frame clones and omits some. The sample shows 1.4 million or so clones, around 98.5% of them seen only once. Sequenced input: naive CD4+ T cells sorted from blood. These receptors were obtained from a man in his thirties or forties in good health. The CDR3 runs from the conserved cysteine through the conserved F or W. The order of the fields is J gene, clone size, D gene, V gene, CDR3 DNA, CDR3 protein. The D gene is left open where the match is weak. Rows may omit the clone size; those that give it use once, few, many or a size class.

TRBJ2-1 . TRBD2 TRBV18 TGTGCCAGCATGACTAGCGGAAACAATGAGCAGTTCTTC CASMTSGNNEQFF
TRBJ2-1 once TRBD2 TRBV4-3 TGCGCCAGCAGCCCTCATAGCGGGAGTTTTTACAATGAGCAGTTCTTC CASSPHSGSFYNEQFF
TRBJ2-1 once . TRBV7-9 TGTGCCAGCAGCTTAGAAGGAGGAGGGAATGAGCAGTTCTTC CASSLEGGGNEQFF
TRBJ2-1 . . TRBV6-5 TGTGCCAGCAGTCCCCGACAGCGCCCCTACAATGAGCAGTTCTTC CASSPRQRPYNEQFF
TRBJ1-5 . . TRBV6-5 TGTGCCAGCAGTCGATTCCTACAGGGACAGCCCCAGCATTTT CASSRFLQGQPQHF
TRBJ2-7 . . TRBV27 TGTGCCAGCAGTTTAACGCGGCCGACTACCCGCTACGAGCAGTACTTC CASSLTRPTTRYEQYF
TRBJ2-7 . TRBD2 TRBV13 TGTGCCAGCAGCTTAGTGCGGGAGGTAAACTACGAGCAGTACTTC CASSLVREVNYEQYF
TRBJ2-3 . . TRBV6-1 TGTGCCACCCGGGTGGACCAATCCGGCGGTACGCAGTATTTT CATRVDQSGGTQYF
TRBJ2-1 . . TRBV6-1 TGTGCCAGCAGTGAAGGGGCCTACGGCAATGAGCAGTTCTTC CASSEGAYGNEQFF
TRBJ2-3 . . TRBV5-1 TGCGCCAGCAGCCCCCTCCCCCGGGATACGCAGTATTTT CASSPLPRDTQYF
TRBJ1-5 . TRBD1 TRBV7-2 TGTGCCAGCAGTTTCAGGGGGAGGCCCCAGCATTTT CASSFRGRPQHF
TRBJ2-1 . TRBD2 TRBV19 TGTGCCAGTAGTATGCTAGCGGGAGTCTACAATGAGCAGTTCTTC CASSMLAGVYNEQFF
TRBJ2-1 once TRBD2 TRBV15 TGTGCCACCAGCAGAGGAGGGGCTAGCGGGAGGGATGAGCAGTTCTTC CATSRGGASGRDEQFF
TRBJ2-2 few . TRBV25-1 TGTGCCAGCAGTGGAGTAGCGCGGAACACCGGGGAGCTGTTTTTT CASSGVARNTGELFF